The sequence of this T cell receptor beta chain was determined in a study of cytomegalovirus exposure and HLA in healthy donors. V was pared by 5 bases and J by 7 bases, with 15 bases of the junction left unmatched. Per the germline V gene, CDR1 is SEHNR and CDR2 is FQNEAQ (reference sequence). The CDR3 extends over 16 amino acids. General observations from the study: Analysis performed later showed TCR beta chains linked to HLA being more clonally expanded than equally common others. TCR association rates varied by HLA locus in a later analysis, with DRB1 highest and HLA-C lowest. Some V segments could not be told apart, so they were left out, TRBV6-2 and TRBV6-3 among them.

About this clone itself: As yet, its antigen is unknown.

With 60 Vbeta and 13 Jbeta primers, the PCR was carried out. Sequencing used immunoSEQ multiplex PCR; TCRdb keeps in-frame clones, though not all of them. There are approximately 200,000 clones in the sample; about four fifths occur only once, and about 0.1% lies in the top ten. This receptor was obtained from a boy aged 2-15 years in good health and CMV-seronegative. This chain joins TRBV7-9 and TRBJ2-7; 9 bases line up with TRBD1. The specimen sequenced was PBMCs. CDR3 DNA: TGTGCCAGCAGCCTCTACGCCCGGACAGGGGAAAGAGAGCAGTACTTC. It codes for CASSLYARTGEREQYF.